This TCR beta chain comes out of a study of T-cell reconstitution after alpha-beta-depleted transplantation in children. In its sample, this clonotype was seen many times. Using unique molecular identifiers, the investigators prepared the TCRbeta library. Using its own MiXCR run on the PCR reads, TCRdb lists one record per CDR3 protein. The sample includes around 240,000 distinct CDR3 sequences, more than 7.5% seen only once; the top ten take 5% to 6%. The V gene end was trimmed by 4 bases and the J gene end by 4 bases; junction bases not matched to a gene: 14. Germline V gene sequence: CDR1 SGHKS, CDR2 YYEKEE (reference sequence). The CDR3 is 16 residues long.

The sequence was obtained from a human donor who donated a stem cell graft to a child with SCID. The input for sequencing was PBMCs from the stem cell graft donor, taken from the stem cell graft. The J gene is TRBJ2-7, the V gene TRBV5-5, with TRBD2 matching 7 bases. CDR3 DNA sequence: TGTGCCAGCAGCGGATCGGTTGTTATGGGGGGGTACGAGCAGTACTTC. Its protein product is CASSGSVVMGGYEQYF.